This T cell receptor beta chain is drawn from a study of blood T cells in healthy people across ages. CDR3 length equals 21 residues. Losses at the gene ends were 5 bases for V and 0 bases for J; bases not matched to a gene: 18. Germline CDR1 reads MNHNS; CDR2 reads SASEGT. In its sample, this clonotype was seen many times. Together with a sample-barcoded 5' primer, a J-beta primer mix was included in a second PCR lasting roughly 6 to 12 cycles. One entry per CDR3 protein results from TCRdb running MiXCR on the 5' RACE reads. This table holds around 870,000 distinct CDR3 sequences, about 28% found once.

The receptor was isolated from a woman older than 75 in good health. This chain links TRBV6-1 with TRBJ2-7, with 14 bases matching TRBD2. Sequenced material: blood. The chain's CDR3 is CASSPTSRTSGGTPSSYEQYF. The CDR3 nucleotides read TGTGCCAGCAGTCCCACCTCACGGACTAGCGGGGGGACCCCTAGCTCCTACGAGCAGTACTTC.